The 24 T cell receptor beta chains presented below share a single source sample, sequenced in a study of cytomegalovirus exposure and HLA in healthy donors. PCR involved 60 Vbeta and 13 Jbeta primers. Sequencing used immunoSEQ multiplex PCR; TCRdb keeps in-frame clones, though not all of them. The sample holds 120,000 to 150,000 clones, roughly 78% seen once. Sequences were obtained from PBMCs. The origin of the receptors is a man aged 25-45 years in good health and CMV-seronegative.

The chain joins TRBV7-9 to TRBJ2-3; the match to TRBD1 covers 10 bases. The V gene's germline CDR1 is SEHNR and CDR2 FQNEAQ (reference sequence). V was clipped by 5 bases and J by 5 bases; unmatched bases: 7. CDR3 size: 15 residues. The CDR3 loop is CASSPRQGAGDTQYF. CDR3 coding DNA: TGTGCCAGCAGCCCAAGACAGGGGGCCGGAGATACGCAGTATTTT.

This clone was recorded a few times. The DNA for the CDR3 is TGTGCCAGCAGCCAATCAGGTGTCACTGAAGCTTTCTTT. This translates into CASSQSGVTEAFF. The chain joins TRBV5-5 to TRBJ1-1; D is unclear. Germline CDR1 reads SGHKS; CDR2 reads YYEKEE (reference sequence). This CDR3 is 13 amino acids long. V shed 4 bases and J shed 4 bases, with 11 bases lying between them.

This clone has just one count. The chain recombines TRBV5-1 with TRBJ2-2; D ambiguous. V was trimmed by 0 bases and J by 0 bases, leaving 3 bases between them. Germline V gene sequence: CDR1 SGHRS, CDR2 YFSETQ. The CDR3 contains 14 residues. The CDR3: CASSLDTNTGELFF. The DNA of the CDR3 is TGCGCCAGCAGCTTGGACACGAACACCGGGGAGCTGTTTTTT.

This clone came up once. This chain joins TRBV2 and TRBJ2-7, with TRBD1 identical over 7 bases. CDR1 is SNHLY and CDR2 is FYNNEI in the germline V gene. Trimming cost V 5 bases and J 3 bases; bases outside gene matches: 4. This CDR3 region has 13 residues. The DNA for the CDR3 is TGTGCCAGCAGTCCCCGGGACAGCTACGAGCAGTACTTC. Translated: CASSPRDSYEQYF.

The DNA of the CDR3 is TGTGCCAGCAGCTTAGGCAGGGGAGGCAATCAGCCCCAGCATTTT. Protein product: CASSLGRGGNQPQHF. The chain couples TRBV11-2 to TRBJ1-5; D is perhaps TRBD1 (6 bases). The CDR3 covers 15 residues. Germline V lookup: CDR1 SGHAT, CDR2 FQNNGV. V lost 1 base to trimming and J lost 2 bases, with 9 bases between them.

The chain employs TRBV28 and TRBJ2-3, with a possible D match to TRBD2 (6 bases). Germline V gives CDR1 MDHEN, CDR2 SYDVKM. This CDR3 region has 16 residues. The V end lost 5 bases, the J end lost 8 bases, and 23 bases lay between the germline ends. The CDR3 coding sequence is TGTGCCAGCAGTCTACGTAGCGGATCGTTTGCGGGTACGCAGTATTTT. Its translation is CASSLRSGSFAGTQYF.

The chain joins TRBV4-1 to TRBJ1-1; 8 bases line up with TRBD1. J lost 4 bases, V lost 0 bases, and 1 base had no gene match. CDR1 and CDR2 from the germline V gene are MGHRA and YSYEKL. This CDR3 is built from 14 residues. CDR3 sequence (DNA): TGCGCCAGCAGCCAAGAGGACAGGGCCACTGAAGCTTTCTTT. Translated, it gives CASSQEDRATEAFF.

This clone was seen once. This chain connects TRBV30 to TRBJ1-3; D call uncertain. CDR3 length: 13 residues. Germline V lookup: CDR1 GTSNPN, CDR2 SVGIG (reference sequence). The ends were cut back, 2 bases at V and 8 bases at J, with 13 bases in the middle. In nucleotides, the CDR3 is TGTGCCTGGAGTTCGGGAGCATCGGACACCATATATTTT. The encoded protein is CAWSSGASDTIYF. The full variable domain, in which reference TRBV30 and TRBJ1-3 provide the parts outside the CDR3, is SQTIHQWPATLVQPVGSPLSLECTVEGTSNPNLYWYRQAAGRGLQLLFYSVGIGQISSEVPQNLSASRPQDRQFILSSKKLLLSDSGFYLCAWSSGASDTIYFGEGSWLTVV.

Regarding this clone: The junction does not match germline at one end; this may be a read error. The V call is TRBV7-7, the J call TRBJ2-7; TRBD2 matches at 7 bases. CDR3 length equals 14 residues. Germline V lookup: CDR1 SSHAT, CDR2 FNYEAQ (reference sequence). In DNA, the CDR3 is TGTGCTAGCAGCCCCCAGGGAGGGATACACGAGCAGTACTTC. Translated: CASSPQGGIHEQYF. Complete variable domain (other parts from reference TRBV7-7 and TRBJ2-7): GAGVSQSPRYKVTKRGQDVTLRCDPISSHATLYWYQQALGQGPEFLTYFNYEAQPDKSGLPSDRFSAERPEGSISTLTIQRTEQRDSAMYRCASSPQGGIHEQYFGPGTRLTVT.

This chain links TRBV5-1 with TRBJ1-5; a weak D match, TRBD1 (5 bases). The CDR3 is made up of 14 amino acids. Trimming shortened V by 3 bases and J by 5 bases, and 12 bases separated the two germline ends. Germline lookup yields CDR1 SGHRS and CDR2 YFSETQ. CDR3 amino acids: CASSSGGSDQPQHF. The CDR3 DNA sequence: TGCGCCAGCAGCTCGGGGGGGTCCGATCAGCCCCAGCATTTT. The full variable domain, its missing parts supplied by reference TRBV5-1 and TRBJ1-5, is KAGVTQTPRYLIKTRGQQVTLSCSPISGHRSVSWYQQTPGQGLQFLFEYFSETQRNKGNFPGRFSGRQFSNSRSEMNVSTLELGDSALYLCASSSGGSDQPQHFGDGTRLSIL.

This clone was observed a single time. This chain uses TRBV21-1 with TRBJ2-4; the table's D call TRBD2 went unverified against the DNA. TRBV21-1 is classified as a pseudogene. The CDR3 spans 16 residues. This CDR3 is CASRGEDPKPQNIQYF. The DNA for the CDR3 is TGTGCCAGCAGGGGGGAGGACCCGAAGCCACAAAACATTCAGTACTTC.

J is TRBJ2-3 and V is TRBV28; D call uncertain. V was pared by 5 bases and J by 7 bases, with 7 bases between. Germline V gene lookup returns CDR1 MDHEN and CDR2 SYDVKM. CDR3 size: 11 residues. The CDR3 here is CASSATYTQYF. The DNA of the CDR3 is TGTGCCAGCAGTGCCACTTATACGCAGTATTTT.

The chain recombines TRBV5-1 with TRBJ2-4, with 9 bases fitting TRBD1. The germline gives CDR1 SGHRS, CDR2 YFSETQ. J was trimmed by 1 base and V by 8 bases; bases with no gene match: 1. The CDR3 extends over 13 amino acids. As DNA, the CDR3 is TGCGCCAGTGGGACAGGGGCCAAAAACATTCAGTACTTC. This codes for CASGTGAKNIQYF.

J is TRBJ2-7 and V is TRBV27; 12 bases line up with TRBD1. The CDR3 is 20 amino acids. The V gene's germline CDR1 is MNHEY and CDR2 SMNVEV (reference sequence). The junction had 23 bases not matched to a gene; V was cut back by 6 bases and J by 5 bases. As DNA, the CDR3 is TGTGCCAGCAGCCACCCGGCCGGGACAGGGGGCCCTACTAGCGTGGACGAGCAGTACTTC. Protein product: CASSHPAGTGGPTSVDEQYF.

In nucleotides, the CDR3 is TGTGCCAGCAGCTTCCAGGGGGGAGAGACCCAGTACTTC. Translation: CASSFQGGETQYF. The V and J genes are TRBV7-8 and TRBJ2-5; D is possibly TRBD1 (7 bases). V lost 3 bases, J lost 4 bases, and 9 bases lay in between. Per germline, CDR1 SGHVS and CDR2 FQNEAQ. The CDR3 is made up of 13 amino acids.

The rearrangement links TRBV4-1 to TRBJ2-3, with 7 bases identical to TRBD2. CDR3 length: 16 amino acids. Germline CDR1 MGHRA, CDR2 YSYEKL. V lost 3 bases to trimming and J lost 3 bases; unmatched junction nucleotides: 9. The CDR3 protein is CASSQRRERGTDTQYF. CDR3 nucleotides: TGCGCCAGCAGCCAGAGGCGGGAGCGTGGGACAGATACGCAGTATTTT.

The chain combines TRBV9 with TRBJ2-1; D possibly corresponds to TRBD2 (6 bases). Germline loops: CDR1 SGDLS, CDR2 YYNGEE. The V end lost 0 bases, the J end lost 9 bases, and 13 bases lay between the germline ends. CDR3 size: 14 residues. Here the CDR3 reads CASSVAGVQSEQFF. CDR3 bases: TGTGCCAGCAGCGTAGCGGGAGTCCAATCTGAGCAGTTCTTC.

The V and J genes are TRBV28 and TRBJ1-5; 8 bases match TRBD1. The CDR3 consists of 14 residues. J gave up 9 bases and V 5 bases, and 9 bases lay outside the gene matches. In germline, CDR1 is MDHEN, CDR2 SYDVKM. The CDR3 reads CASSPDRGVRPQHF. In DNA form, the CDR3 reads TGTGCCAGCAGTCCCGACAGGGGAGTTCGGCCCCAGCATTTT.

The rearrangement uses TRBV5-6 and TRBJ2-2, with TRBD2 matching over 10 bases. Per germline, CDR1 SGHDT and CDR2 YYEEEE. The CDR3 is 15 residues long. Unmatched junction bases numbered 1, after V lost 2 bases and J lost 3 bases. Here the CDR3 DNA reads TGTGCCAGCAGCTTAGCGGGAGGGCACACCGGGGAGCTGTTTTTT. Protein: CASSLAGGHTGELFF.

This clone was picked up a small number of times. This chain links TRBV2 with TRBJ1-4; maybe TRBD1 (5 bases). This CDR3 spans 14 amino acids. Trimming removed 6 bases at V and 8 bases at J, with 16 bases between. Germline CDR1 and CDR2: SNHLY and FYNNEI. CDR3 region: CASRPGTGGEKLFF. The CDR3 DNA follows: TGTGCCAGCAGACCCGGGACGGGAGGAGAAAAACTGTTTTTT.

This chain links TRBV27 with TRBJ2-3, with D perhaps TRBD2 (5 bases). Germline CDR1 MNHEY, CDR2 SMNVEV (reference sequence). V was pared by 3 bases and J by 2 bases, with 18 bases between. The CDR3 runs to 17 residues. CDR3 sequence reads: CASSFRGWPRITDTQYF. CDR3 in DNA: TGTGCCAGCAGTTTTCGCGGGTGGCCGAGAATCACAGATACGCAGTATTTT.

The chain couples TRBV2 to TRBJ1-5; TRBD1 aligns across 10 bases. V lost 5 bases, J lost 4 bases, and 2 bases stayed unmatched. The CDR3 is 14 amino acids. CDR1 SNHLY and CDR2 FYNNEI come from the germline V gene. The DNA for the CDR3 is TGTGCCAGCAGTTGGGACAGGGGTAATCAGCCCCAGCATTTT. It is translated as CASSWDRGNQPQHF.

V usage is TRBV13 and J usage is TRBJ2-6; 7 nucleotides agree with TRBD1. The junction had 9 bases not matched to a gene; V was cut back by 6 bases and J by 1 base. CDR1 is PRHDT and CDR2 is FYEKMQ in the germline V gene (reference sequence). The CDR3 runs 17 residues. The CDR3 region has the DNA TGTGCCAGCAGTGGGGACAGAGGTCTGTCTGGGGCCAACGTCCTGACTTTC. Residues: CASSGDRGLSGANVLTF.

Remarks on this clone: One end of the junction does not line up with germline, which may come from a read error. DNA of the CDR3: TGCAGCGTGGAAGAACTAGAGGACAATGAGCAGTTCTTC. It yields the protein CSVEELEDNEQFF. V usage is TRBV29-1 and J usage is TRBJ2-1, with D tentatively TRBD2 (5 bases). The CDR3 has 13 residues. CDR1 and CDR2 (germline): SQVTM, ANQGSEA.